The 25 T cell receptor beta chains in this list originate from one sample, sequenced in a study of blood T cell repertoires in COVID-19. TCRdb's table, derived via immunoSEQ multiplex PCR, lists solely in-frame clones and lacks some. The sample holds about 120,000 clones, around 85% seen once. Sequenced: peripheral blood. These receptors came from a human donor in a cohort sampled during active COVID-19.

The V and J genes are TRBV24-1 and TRBJ2-2; TRBD1 matches at 8 bases. The V and J ends lost 5 bases and 5 bases, in that order; junction bases with no gene match: 3. The germline V gene encodes CDR1 KGHDR and CDR2 SFDVKD. CDR3 length: 14 amino acids. CDR3 protein: CATSGTGKTGELFF. DNA for the CDR3: TGTGCCACCAGTGGGACAGGGAAGACCGGGGAGCTGTTTTTT.

The rearrangement joins TRBV11-2 to TRBJ2-1; a possible D gene is TRBD2 (5 bases). Per the germline V gene, CDR1 is SGHAT and CDR2 is FQNNGV. This CDR3 is 14 amino acids long. With 5 bases removed from V and 8 bases from J, the gap between germline ends came to 16 bases. The chain's CDR3 is CASSAHHSDYEQFF. The CDR3 bases are TGTGCCAGCAGCGCTCATCATTCGGACTATGAGCAGTTCTTC.

The chain is built from TRBV6-5 and TRBJ2-7; TRBD1 is a possible D gene (5 bases). Germline CDR1 reads MNHEY; CDR2 reads SVGAGI. Deletions cut 8 bases from V and 1 base from J, with 15 bases between. This CDR3 has 14 residues. CDR3 sequence: CASAPGQGSYEQYF. CDR3 nucleotide sequence: TGTGCCAGCGCACCCGGGCAGGGATCCTACGAGCAGTACTTC.

Concerning this clone itself: At one of its ends the junction is not consistent with the germline gene, which may arise from a read error. V usage is TRBV7-2 and J usage is TRBJ1-5, with 7 bases matching TRBD1. Germline V gene lookup returns CDR1 SGHTA and CDR2 FQGNSA. This CDR3 is built from 15 residues. The CDR3 nucleotides read TGTGCCAGCAGTTTAGCCCCAGGGGGTCGGCAGCCCCAGCATTTT. Protein product: CASSLAPGGRQPQHF. Variable domain in full (rest from reference TRBV7-2 and TRBJ1-5): GAGVSQSPSNKVTEKGKDVELRCDPISGHTALYWYRQSLGQGLEFLIYFQGNSAPDKSGLPSDRFSAERTGGSVSTLTIQRTQQEDSAVYLCASSLAPGGRQPQHFGDGTRLSIL.

This sequence joins TRBV4-1 and TRBJ1-2; no firm D call. The V gene lost 3 bases and the J gene lost 6 bases, with 14 bases spanning the gap. Germline V gives CDR1 MGHRA, CDR2 YSYEKL. The CDR3 has 14 amino acids. The CDR3, as DNA: TGCGCCAGCAGCCAGGGCAGGCCCACGGATGGCTACACCTTC. Translation gives CASSQGRPTDGYTF.

This chain uses TRBV6-2 or TRBV6-3 with TRBJ2-7, with TRBD2 as a possible D gene (7 bases). The germline V gene encodes CDR1 MNHEY and CDR2 SVGEGT. Trimming cost V 3 bases and J 4 bases, with 16 bases left between them. The CDR3 runs 15 residues. The CDR3 here is CASSYAGDTTYEQYF. The CDR3, as DNA: TGTGCCAGCAGTTATGCGGGGGACACGACTTACGAGCAGTACTTC.

V is TRBV5-3 and J is TRBJ1-6, with a possible D match to TRBD1 (5 bases). TRBV5-3 has ORF status, its function being uncertain. This CDR3 region has 15 residues. Trimming stripped 4 bases from V and 7 bases from J, with 15 bases between. CDR3 protein: CARSPGGGENSPLHF. The CDR3 nucleotides read TGTGCCAGAAGCCCCGGGGGTGGGGAGAATTCACCCCTCCACTTT.

The rearrangement links TRBV12-5 to TRBJ2-1; the match to TRBD2 covers 11 bases. This CDR3 has 13 amino acids. V lost 5 bases and J lost 12; bases outside the gene matches: 6. CDR1 is LGHNT and CDR2 is FRNRAP in the germline V gene. This CDR3 is CASGPLAGGLQFF. Here the CDR3 DNA reads TGTGCTAGTGGTCCTCTAGCGGGGGGTCTGCAGTTCTTC. Drawing the rest from reference TRBV12-5 and TRBJ2-1, the complete variable domain is DARVTQTPRHKVTEMGQEVTMRCQPILGHNTVFWYRQTMMQGLELLAYFRNRAPLDDSGMPKDRFSAEMPDATLATLKIQPSEPRDSAVYFCASGPLAGGLQFFGPGTRLTVL.

The sample holds one count of this clone. V usage is TRBV27 and J usage is TRBJ1-5; D unclear. The CDR3 consists of 13 residues. The V end lost 5 bases, the J end lost 0 bases, and 5 bases lay between the germline ends. The germline V gene encodes CDR1 MNHEY and CDR2 SMNVEV (reference sequence). This chain's CDR3 is CASSILSNQPQHF. In DNA form, the CDR3 reads TGTGCCAGCAGTATACTTAGCAATCAGCCCCAGCATTTT.

The chain joins TRBV19 to TRBJ1-3, with a tentative D call TRBD1 (6 bases). Between the trimmed V and J ends, which lost 8 bases and 4 bases, there was a span of 21 bases. The CDR3 length is 16 residues. Germline V gene data show CDR1 as LNHDA and CDR2 as SQIVND (reference sequence). The CDR3 protein is CASLAGTRGFGNTIYF. CDR3 nucleotides: TGTGCCAGTCTTGCCGGGACAAGAGGTTTCGGAAACACCATATATTTT.

The genes are TRBV4-3 and TRBJ2-1, with D maybe TRBD2 (6 bases). This CDR3 is built from 16 residues. Germline assignment: CDR1 LGHNA and CDR2 YSLEER. V lost 0 bases and J lost 4, with 13 bases in between. CDR3: CASSQDLGGSYNEQFF. The CDR3 nucleotides are TGCGCCAGCAGCCAAGATTTGGGGGGAAGTTACAATGAGCAGTTCTTC.

The CDR3 bases are TGTGCCATCTCACTACTCACAGATACGCAGTATTTT. This sequence encodes CAISLLTDTQYF. V usage is TRBV10-3 and J usage is TRBJ2-3, with unresolved D. CDR1 and CDR2 (germline): ENHRY, SYGVKD. Trimming took 8 bases from V and 2 from J, leaving 8 bases between them. The CDR3 is made up of 12 amino acids.

V and J are TRBV10-3 and TRBJ1-2; 11 bases line up with TRBD1. The germline V gene has CDR1 ENHRY and CDR2 SYGVKD. Germline trimming cut 5 bases from V and 6 bases from J; bases unmatched to any gene: 5. The CDR3 sequence is 14 residues long. In DNA, the CDR3 is TGTGCCATCAGTACCGGACAGGGGGCGGATGGCTACACCTTC. Encoded protein: CAISTGQGADGYTF.

This clone has just one count. The genes are TRBV3-1 (or the pseudogene TRBV3-2) and TRBJ1-2, with a tentative D call TRBD1 (6 bases). The CDR3 is made up of 14 amino acids. The V gene lost 1 base and the J gene lost 6 bases, with 12 bases spanning the gap. Germline V CDR1 and CDR2: LGHDT, YNNKEL (reference sequence). CDR3 in amino acids: CASSQVQGRDGYTF. As DNA, the CDR3 is TGTGCCAGCAGCCAAGTACAGGGCAGGGATGGCTACACCTTC.

The V call is TRBV4-1, the J call TRBJ1-2; a weak D match, TRBD1 (6 bases). The CDR3 sequence is 15 residues long. Trimming removed 0 bases from V and 4 bases from J, with 12 bases in between. CDR1 is MGHRA, CDR2 YSYEKL, per germline. DNA for the CDR3: TGCGCCAGCAGCCAAGATCCTACAGGGTCCTATGGCTACACCTTC. Translated: CASSQDPTGSYGYTF.

The rearrangement links TRBV9 to TRBJ1-4, with TRBD1 matching 10 bases. The junction had 7 bases not matched to a gene; V was cut back by 3 bases and J by 5 bases. CDR3 length: 16 residues. The germline gives CDR1 SGDLS, CDR2 YYNGEE. The CDR3: CASSAGTGEGNEKLFF. CDR3 coding DNA: TGTGCCAGCAGCGCCGGGACAGGGGAGGGAAATGAAAAACTGTTTTTT.

The chain recombines TRBV2 with TRBJ1-5, with D uncertain. V lost 5 bases to trimming and J lost 0 bases, with 2 bases between them. CDR1 SNHLY and CDR2 FYNNEI come from the germline V gene. The CDR3 totals 12 residues. Here the CDR3 DNA reads TGTGCCAGCAGTTATAGCAATCAGCCCCAGCATTTT. It encodes CASSYSNQPQHF.

The CDR3 loop is CASSQGQGTDTQYF. The CDR3 region has the DNA TGCGCCAGCAGCCAGGGACAGGGCACAGATACGCAGTATTTT. The chain combines TRBV5-1 with TRBJ2-3, with TRBD1 identical over 8 bases. J lost 1 base, V lost 4 bases, and 2 bases had no gene match. The CDR3 totals 14 residues. CDR1 and CDR2 from the germline V gene are SGHRS and YFSETQ. Combining the CDR3 with reference TRBV5-1 and TRBJ2-3 gives the whole variable domain KAGVTQTPRYLIKTRGQQVTLSCSPISGHRSVSWYQQTPGQGLQFLFEYFSETQRNKGNFPGRFSGRQFSNSRSEMNVSTLELGDSALYLCASSQGQGTDTQYFGPGTRLTVL.

The chain is built from TRBV4-3 and TRBJ2-3, with 10 bases matching TRBD2. Germline CDR1 reads LGHNA; CDR2 reads YSLEER. The V segment lost 3 bases and the J segment 3 bases; nucleotides outside the gene matches: 15. The CDR3 extends over 19 amino acids. CDR3 sequence: CASSQNRLAGDTSTDTQYF. CDR3 nucleotides: TGCGCCAGCAGCCAGAATAGGCTAGCGGGGGATACGAGTACAGATACGCAGTATTTT.

CDR3 in DNA: TGTGCCAGCAGGGGTGGGGTGGAGGGTTCACCCCTCCACTTT. This translates into CASRGGVEGSPLHF. The genes are TRBV14 and TRBJ1-6; no definite D call. V lost 6 bases and J lost 9, with 15 bases in between. This CDR3 has 14 amino acids. The germline CDR1 and CDR2 sequences are SGHDN and FVKESK.

The chain is built from TRBV29-1 and TRBJ2-5; D might be TRBD2 (5 bases). Trimming removed 7 bases at V and 3 bases at J, with 12 bases between. Germline V gene sequence: CDR1 SQVTM, CDR2 ANQGSEA. The CDR3 sequence is 12 residues long. CDR3 loop: CSDPTGEETQYF. CDR3 DNA: TGCAGCGACCCAACCGGGGAAGAGACCCAGTACTTC. Filled out from reference TRBV29-1 and TRBJ2-5, the complete variable domain reads SAVISQKPSRDICQRGTSLTIQCQVDSQVTMMFWYRQQPGQSLTLIATANQGSEATYESGFVIDKFPISRPNLTFSTLTVSNMSPEDSSIYLCSDPTGEETQYFGPGTRLLVL.

As concerns this clone: At the DNA level, this CDR3 is encoded by other sequences in the same sample as well. The chain is built from TRBV10-2 and TRBJ1-5; TRBD1 might be the D (5 bases). CDR3 length: 16 residues. Trimming took 0 bases from V and 0 from J, leaving 9 bases between them. CDR1 and CDR2 (germline): WSHSY, SAAADI. The CDR3 DNA sequence: TGCGCCAGCAGTGAGTCACCAGGGAATAGCAATCAGCCCCAGCATTTT. Amino acid sequence: CASSESPGNSNQPQHF.

The CDR3 bases are TGTGCCAGCAGCATGTCAGCGGCCAAAAACATTCAGTACTTC. Translated, it gives CASSMSAAKNIQYF. The chain links TRBV7-9 to TRBJ2-4; D call uncertain. Germline V gene sequence: CDR1 SEHNR, CDR2 FQNEAQ (reference sequence). The V gene lost 5 bases and the J gene lost 1 base, with 9 bases spanning the gap. The CDR3 is 14 residues long.

The chain combines TRBV5-1 with TRBJ1-5, with D hard to call. The V end lost 5 bases, the J end lost 7 bases, and 13 bases lay between the germline ends. The length of the CDR3 is 13 residues. Germline values: CDR1 SGHRS, CDR2 YFSETQ. CDR3 sequence reads: CASRSGPQQPQHF. The CDR3 region has the DNA TGCGCCAGCAGGTCGGGTCCGCAACAGCCCCAGCATTTT.

V is TRBV27 and J is TRBJ1-2; 9 bases are shared with TRBD1. The CDR3 is 13 amino acids. V gave up 4 bases and J gave up 10 bases; unmatched junction bases: 7. Germline V gene data show CDR1 as MNHEY and CDR2 as SMNVEV (reference sequence). CDR3 loop: CASSSGTGSVYTF. The CDR3 DNA follows: TGTGCCAGCAGTTCCGGGACAGGGTCTGTCTACACCTTC.